The 29 T cell receptor beta chains reported below all come from one sample, sequenced in a study of T cells expressing NK-cell markers. Reanalyzing the 5' RACE reads, TCRdb keeps one entry per CDR3 protein, without DNA. This sample's table has roughly 300,000 distinct CDR3 sequences. The sequenced material came from blood T cells: a sorted CD56 or NKG2C T cell subset, CD4+ or CD8+ T cells, or bulk PBMC T cells (not recorded which). The receptors derive from a woman aged 18 to 75 in good health.

The gene calls are TRBV27 and TRBJ2-1; the D gene TCRdb calls, TRBD1, cannot be checked with no DNA. CDR1 MNHEY and CDR2 SMNVEV come from the germline V gene (reference sequence). The CDR3 contains 16 residues. CDR3 sequence reads: CATLKVGTGVFDEQFF.

The chain employs TRBV6-2 or TRBV6-3 and TRBJ1-2; TCRdb's D call of TRBD1 is untestable without DNA. The CDR3 runs to 12 residues. From germline, CDR1 is MNHEY and CDR2 SVGEGT. CDR3 sequence reads: CASRTGGYGYTF.

The V gene is TRBV30, the J gene TRBJ1-2. This CDR3 region has 12 residues. CDR1 is GTSNPN, CDR2 SVGIG, per germline (reference sequence). The CDR3 loop reads CAWSVENYGYTF. Complete variable domain (other parts from reference TRBV30 and TRBJ1-2): SQTIHQWPATLVQPVGSPLSLECTVEGTSNPNLYWYRQAAGRGLQLLFYSVGIGQISSEVPQNLSASRPQDRQFILSSKKLLLSDSGFYLCAWSVENYGYTFGSGTRLTVV.

The V and J genes are TRBV12-3 or TRBV12-4 and TRBJ1-5; as DNA is missing, the TRBD1 call by TCRdb cannot be tested. The CDR3 has 18 residues. The CDR3 protein is CASSLARPGARSNQPQHF.

V is TRBV6-5 and J is TRBJ2-3; without DNA, the TCRdb call of TRBD2 cannot be checked. The V gene's germline CDR1 is MNHEY and CDR2 SVGAGI. This CDR3 contains 15 residues. The CDR3 spells CASSYFSGTTDTQYF.

The chain is built from TRBV5-1 and TRBJ2-2; as DNA is missing, the TRBD1 call by TCRdb cannot be tested. CDR1 and CDR2 (germline): SGHRS, YFSETQ. The CDR3 has 15 residues. CDR3 in amino acids: CASSFRDHPTGELFF.

V and J are TRBV12-3 or TRBV12-4 and TRBJ2-7; checking the TCRdb D call of TRBD1 is not possible without DNA. The length of the CDR3 is 14 residues. The CDR3 here is CASSRQGSSYEQYF.

This CDR3 is CASSLTQINTEAFF. This sequence joins TRBV12-3 or TRBV12-4 and TRBJ1-1. The CDR3 totals 14 residues.

The chain is built from TRBV9 and TRBJ1-2. The CDR3 contains 17 residues. In germline, CDR1 is SGDLS, CDR2 YYNGEE. CDR3 sequence reads: CASSPLSESLANYGYTF.

The genes are TRBV24-1 and TRBJ1-5; TCRdb selects TRBD1, and the lack of DNA leaves this call unchecked. This CDR3 contains 16 residues. From germline, CDR1 is KGHDR and CDR2 SFDVKD. The CDR3 is CATSDYRGKENQPQHF.

This sequence joins TRBV6-2 or TRBV6-3 and TRBJ2-1; checking the TCRdb D call of TRBD2 is not possible without DNA. The CDR3 totals 16 residues. Germline V gives CDR1 MNHEY, CDR2 SVGEGT. CDR3 loop: CASISSWTSGMNEQFF.

The gene calls are TRBV20-1 and TRBJ1-5; TCRdb gives TRBD1 as the D gene, but with no DNA this cannot be confirmed. Germline assignment: CDR1 DFQATT and CDR2 SNEGSKA (reference sequence). CDR3 length: 14 residues. The CDR3 protein is CSSGARGKGQPQHF.

The J gene is TRBJ1-1, the V gene TRBV28. Germline lookup yields CDR1 MDHEN and CDR2 SYDVKM. CDR3 length equals 14 residues. The CDR3: CASSFEASNTEAFF.

The chain is built from TRBV20-1 and TRBJ2-5; the TCRdb call, TRBD2, lacks DNA for checking. There are 17 residues in the CDR3. In germline, CDR1 is DFQATT, CDR2 SNEGSKA (reference sequence). This chain's CDR3 is CSARVASGRAVQETQYF.

The chain uses TRBV5-4 and TRBJ2-7; no DNA is available, so the TRBD1 call from TCRdb remains unchecked. Germline V CDR1 and CDR2: SGHNT, YYREEE (reference sequence). CDR3 length: 14 residues. The CDR3 reads CASSWGDRAYEQYF.

The chain has TRBV5-1 and TRBJ2-1. Per germline, CDR1 SGHRS and CDR2 YFSETQ. This CDR3 is 13 amino acids long. CDR3 protein: CASSLDRVNEQFF. Full variable domain (remainder filled in from reference TRBV5-1 and TRBJ2-1): KAGVTQTPRYLIKTRGQQVTLSCSPISGHRSVSWYQQTPGQGLQFLFEYFSETQRNKGNFPGRFSGRQFSNSRSEMNVSTLELGDSALYLCASSLDRVNEQFFGPGTRLTVL.

The chain is built from TRBV4-3 and TRBJ2-5; the TRBD1 assignment by TCRdb is unverifiable without DNA. CDR3 size: 14 residues. Germline CDR1 and CDR2: LGHNA and YSLEER. CDR3 in amino acids: CASSQGQGGETQYF.

The genes are TRBV28 and TRBJ2-5; with no DNA, the TCRdb D assignment of TRBD1 cannot be verified. The CDR3 consists of 15 residues. The germline V gene has CDR1 MDHEN and CDR2 SYDVKM. The CDR3 reads CASTKQGASGETQYF.

The chain has TRBV7-2 and TRBJ2-3. Germline V lookup: CDR1 SGHTA, CDR2 FQGNSA. The CDR3 runs 12 residues. The CDR3: CASGHFVDTQYF.

The J gene is TRBJ1-1, the V gene TRBV29-1; TCRdb selects TRBD1, and the lack of DNA leaves this call unchecked. Per the germline V gene, CDR1 is SQVTM and CDR2 is ANQGSEA. This CDR3 has 13 amino acids. The CDR3 region is CSAPGTENTEAFF.

The V and J genes are TRBV20-1 and TRBJ1-1; TCRdb's D gene call, TRBD1, goes unchecked for lack of DNA. The CDR3 covers 14 residues. Germline V gene data show CDR1 as DFQATT and CDR2 as SNEGSKA (reference sequence). The CDR3 loop reads CSASQSRGNTEAFF.

The V call is TRBV20-1, the J call TRBJ1-4; TCRdb returns TRBD1, unconfirmable since there is no DNA. The CDR3 spans 12 residues. Germline CDR1 is DFQATT and CDR2 is SNEGSKA (reference sequence). CDR3 loop: CSATRQEEKLFF.

This chain uses TRBV20-1 with TRBJ2-5; the TRBD2 assignment by TCRdb is unverifiable without DNA. Per germline, CDR1 DFQATT and CDR2 SNEGSKA (reference sequence). This CDR3 has 14 amino acids. The CDR3 sequence is CSAKLAGEVKTQYF.

This chain links TRBV20-1 with TRBJ1-4. This CDR3 spans 12 amino acids. Germline lookup yields CDR1 DFQATT and CDR2 SNEGSKA (reference sequence). The CDR3 sequence: CSAYDLGEKLFF.

The V and J genes are TRBV11-2 and TRBJ2-2; TCRdb lists TRBD2, though no DNA is available to test this call. Per germline, CDR1 SGHAT and CDR2 FQNNGV. The CDR3 has 17 amino acids. CDR3 protein: CASSLLPGLAGEGELFF.

This chain joins TRBV10-3 and TRBJ2-2; TCRdb's assignment of TRBD2 cannot be checked, as there is no DNA. Germline values: CDR1 ENHRY, CDR2 SYGVKD. The CDR3 contains 14 residues. This CDR3 reads CAIRRGTNTGELFF.

The rearrangement joins TRBV9 to TRBJ2-3; TCRdb names TRBD1, which stays unverified in the absence of DNA. This CDR3 is built from 15 residues. Germline CDR1 and CDR2: SGDLS and YYNGEE. CDR3 sequence reads: CASSARTHPTDTQYF.

The V call is TRBV12-3 or TRBV12-4, the J call TRBJ1-5; TCRdb reports TRBD1, a call that lacks DNA to check it against. This CDR3 region has 15 residues. The CDR3 sequence: CASSVQQGFGQPQHF.

The chain carries TRBV5-4 and TRBJ2-1; TCRdb calls TRBD1, which cannot be checked without DNA. CDR1 is SGHNT, CDR2 YYREEE, per germline (reference sequence). The CDR3 totals 16 residues. This CDR3 is CASSLAAGFPNNEQFF.